These T cell receptor beta chains were read from a single sample in a study of CD8 T cells in Susac syndrome. TCRdb independently ran MiXCR on the immunoSEQ multiplex PCR reads; one entry per CDR3 protein. The top ten clones hold 0.14% of a sample with about 120,000 distinct CDR3 sequences, around 90% of them seen once. Sequencing used CD4+ T cells from PBMCs. Every receptor here comes from a human donor in good health. The conserved cysteine and the conserved F or W are not part of the CDR3 here.

>TRBJ1-4|TRBV4-3
ASQKTGVSNEKLF
>TRBJ1-1|TRBV27
ASSPDRGKNTEAF
>TRBJ1-2|TRBV7-9
ASSLEQGVLYGYT
>TRBJ2-1|TRBV14
ASSQGRRTSGYNEQF
>TRBJ1-1|TRBV7-8
ASSQDRGRTEAF
>TRBJ2-2|TRBV25-1
ASSEWARANTGELF
>TRBJ2-1|TRBV20-1
SALDWPEQF
>TRBJ1-1|TRBV19
ASTPPRYTEAF
>TRBJ1-1|TRBV7-9
ASSLGTGTEAF
>TRBJ1-5|TRBV12-5
ASGPRTGESNQPQH
>TRBJ1-4|TRBV20-1
SAGSEKLF
>TRBJ1-5|TRBV6-6
ASSGTGTNQPQH
>TRBJ1-6|TRBV7-9
ASGLTGVNSPLH
>TRBJ2-1|TRBV18
ASSPGERTYNEQF
>TRBJ1-2|TRBV20-1
SAREGGRYGYT
>TRBJ2-7|TRBV11-2
ASSLDPGGRAIRY
>TRBJ1-4|TRBV5-5
ASSLAPGQVNEKLF
>TRBJ2-1|TRBV7-2
ASSLVVSGINEQF
>TRBJ1-2|TRBV6-5
ASSYWAEPGGSNGYT
>TRBJ2-2|TRBV6-5
STGGLSGELF
>TRBJ2-1|TRBV3-1
ASKFGLAGHNEQF
>TRBJ1-3|TRBV19
ASSPSAGGNTIY
>TRBJ2-7|TRBV5-1
ASKRSVGDYEQY
>TRBJ2-6|TRBV5-1
ASSLAGTLGSGANVLT
>TRBJ2-3|TRBV7-2
ASSLLRLGDTQY
>TRBJ1-2|TRBV12-3/TRBV12-4
ASSRQLSGDRADYGYT
>TRBJ1-6|TRBV6-5
ASSPYRGESPLH
>TRBJ2-5|TRBV7-2
ASSYRGAYQETQY
>TRBJ2-1|TRBV21-1
ASGLANEQF
>TRBJ2-7|TRBV6-1
ASSGSTGLSSYEQY
>TRBJ1-2|TRBV18
ASSPDRGGYT
>TRBJ2-2|TRBV4-1
ASSQDRGTGIPGELF
>TRBJ2-1|TRBV20-1
SARVDKGYTNEQF
>TRBJ1-1|TRBV6-5
ASRPPAGTEAF
>TRBJ1-2|TRBV7-9
ASSLGTGFYGYT
>TRBJ2-3|TRBV5-1
ASSLEGPTDTQY
>TRBJ2-1|TRBV2
ASSEGSTGGIYNEQF
>TRBJ2-2|TRBV12-3/TRBV12-4
ASRTGTNTGELF
>TRBJ2-5|TRBV7-8
ASSLARLASRQQETQY
>TRBJ2-1|TRBV29-1
SVRLGNEQF
>TRBJ2-7|TRBV4-2
ASSQELRDLEQY
>TRBJ2-2|TRBV5-6
ASSWGGQGAVGELF
>TRBJ2-7|TRBV7-6
ASSLGRGFTYEQY
>TRBJ2-2|TRBV7-9
ASSLGAGVTGELF
>TRBJ2-7|TRBV20-1
SVSELALYEQY
>TRBJ2-7|TRBV20-1
SAPRQVGDEQY
>TRBJ2-1|TRBV19
ASSVGRVDNEQF
>TRBJ2-7|TRBV20-1
SARARTAYEQY
>TRBJ2-2|TRBV5-4
ASSLPGQGTTGELF
>TRBJ2-1|TRBV4-1
ASSQERTSGSSYNEQF
>TRBJ2-1|TRBV7-2
ASRYKPPGLADNEQF
>TRBJ2-2|TRBV5-1
ASSLSGTGELF
>TRBJ2-2|TRBV29-1
SVEGQGLRTGELF
>TRBJ2-2|TRBV20-1
SGRDRGTGELF
>TRBJ2-7|TRBV7-2
ASSPTGTGLAYEQY
>TRBJ2-7|TRBV5-1
ASSTLAGAEYEQY
>TRBJ2-5|TRBV2
ASTQREGQY
>TRBJ2-7|TRBV9
ASSIGELSYEQY
>TRBJ2-1|TRBV12-3/TRBV12-4
ASSPGDSNEQF
>TRBJ2-1|TRBV20-1
SAAAGGTGNEQF